The 2 T cell receptor beta chains listed next were all sequenced from one sample in a study of shared clonotypes between healthy human individuals. Sequenced by immunoSEQ multiplex PCR; TCRdb stores in-frame clones only, minus some. The sample holds about 680,000 clones, around 73% seen once. Sample: memory CD4+ T cells sorted from blood. This sample's subset: CD45RA-negative fraction. These receptors all stem from a woman in her thirties in good health.

The chain recombines TRBV7-3 with TRBJ1-1; D perhaps matches TRBD1 (5 bases). The CDR3 sequence is 13 residues long. The V end was cut by 3 bases, the J end by 4 bases, with 9 bases between. CDR1 and CDR2 from the germline V gene are SGHTA and FQGTGA. The CDR3 bases are TGTGCCAGCAGCTTTCAGGGTCCCACTGAAGCTTTCTTT. It yields the protein CASSFQGPTEAFF.

As to this clone: Different DNA sequences within this sample yield the same CDR3. This rearrangement joins TRBV7-8 to TRBJ1-4, with unresolved D. CDR1 is SGHVS and CDR2 is FQNEAQ in the germline V gene. CDR3 length: 15 residues. The V end lost 5 bases, the J end lost 0 bases, and 10 bases lay between the germline ends. CDR3 nucleotides: TGTGCCAGCAGCCTTAAGAGAGCAACTAATGAAAAACTGTTTTTT. Its translation: CASSLKRATNEKLFF.